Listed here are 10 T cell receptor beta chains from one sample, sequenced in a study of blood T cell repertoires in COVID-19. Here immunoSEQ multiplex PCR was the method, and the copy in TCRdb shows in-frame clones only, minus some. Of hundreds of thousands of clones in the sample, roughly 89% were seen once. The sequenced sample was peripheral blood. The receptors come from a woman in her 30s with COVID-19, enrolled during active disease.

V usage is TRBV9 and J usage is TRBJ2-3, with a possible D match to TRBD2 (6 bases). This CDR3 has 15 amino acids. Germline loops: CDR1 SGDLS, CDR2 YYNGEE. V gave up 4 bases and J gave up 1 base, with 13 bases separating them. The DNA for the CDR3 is TGTGCCAGCAGCCCCTTAGTAGCGGGCACAGATACGCAGTATTTT. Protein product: CASSPLVAGTDTQYF.

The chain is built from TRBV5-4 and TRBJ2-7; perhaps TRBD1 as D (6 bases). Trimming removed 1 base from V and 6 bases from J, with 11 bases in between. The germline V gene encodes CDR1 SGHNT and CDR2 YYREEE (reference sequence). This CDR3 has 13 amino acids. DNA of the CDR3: TGTGCCAGCAGCTTGCCTCCAGGGGTCGAGCAGTACTTC. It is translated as CASSLPPGVEQYF. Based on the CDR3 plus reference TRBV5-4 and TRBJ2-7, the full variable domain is ETGVTQSPTHLIKTRGQQVTLRCSSQSGHNTVSWYQQALGQGPQFIFQYYREEENGRGNFPPRFSGLQFPNYSSELNVNALELDDSALYLCASSLPPGVEQYFGPGTRLTVT.

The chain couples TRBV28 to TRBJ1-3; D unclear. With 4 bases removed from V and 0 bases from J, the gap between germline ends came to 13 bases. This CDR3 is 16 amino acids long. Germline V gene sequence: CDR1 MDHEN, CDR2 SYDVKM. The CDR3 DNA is TGTGCCAGCAGTTCGGCAGGATCTGACTCTGGAAACACCATATATTTT. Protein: CASSSAGSDSGNTIYF. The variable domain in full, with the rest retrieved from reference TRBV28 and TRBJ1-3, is DVKVTQSSRYLVKRTGEKVFLECVQDMDHENMFWYRQDPGLGLRLIYFSYDVKMKEKGDIPEGYSVSREKKERFSLILESASTNQTSMYLCASSSAGSDSGNTIYFGEGSWLTVV.

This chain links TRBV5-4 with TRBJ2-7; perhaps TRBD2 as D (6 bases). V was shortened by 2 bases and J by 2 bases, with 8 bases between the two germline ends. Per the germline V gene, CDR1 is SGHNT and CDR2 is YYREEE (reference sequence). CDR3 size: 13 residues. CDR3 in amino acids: CASSLWGAYEQYF. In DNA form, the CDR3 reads TGTGCCAGCAGCTTATGGGGGGCCTACGAGCAGTACTTC.

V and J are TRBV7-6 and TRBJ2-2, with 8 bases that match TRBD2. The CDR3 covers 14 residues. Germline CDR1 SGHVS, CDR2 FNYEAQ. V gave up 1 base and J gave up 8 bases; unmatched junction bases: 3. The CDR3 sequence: CASSLGGGTGELFF. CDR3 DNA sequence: TGTGCCAGCAGCTTAGGCGGGGGGACAGGGGAGCTGTTTTTT.

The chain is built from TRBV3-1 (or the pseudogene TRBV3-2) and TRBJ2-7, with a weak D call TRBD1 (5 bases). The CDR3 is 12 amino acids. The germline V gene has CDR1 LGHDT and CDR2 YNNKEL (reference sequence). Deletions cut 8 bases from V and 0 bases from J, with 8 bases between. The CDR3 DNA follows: TGTGCCAGCCAGGGTGACTCCTACGAGCAGTACTTC. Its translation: CASQGDSYEQYF.

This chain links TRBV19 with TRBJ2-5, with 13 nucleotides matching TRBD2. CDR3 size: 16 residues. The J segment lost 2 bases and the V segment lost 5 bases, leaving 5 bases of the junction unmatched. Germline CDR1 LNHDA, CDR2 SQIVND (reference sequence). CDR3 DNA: TGTGCCAGTAGTCTTGGGACTAGCGGGGTACAAGAGACCCAGTACTTC. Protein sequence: CASSLGTSGVQETQYF.

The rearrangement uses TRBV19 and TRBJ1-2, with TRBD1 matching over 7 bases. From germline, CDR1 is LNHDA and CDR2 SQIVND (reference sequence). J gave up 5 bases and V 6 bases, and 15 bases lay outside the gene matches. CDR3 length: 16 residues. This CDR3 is CASSPTPTGWEYGYTF. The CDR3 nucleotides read TGTGCCAGTAGCCCTACCCCGACAGGGTGGGAATATGGCTACACCTTC.

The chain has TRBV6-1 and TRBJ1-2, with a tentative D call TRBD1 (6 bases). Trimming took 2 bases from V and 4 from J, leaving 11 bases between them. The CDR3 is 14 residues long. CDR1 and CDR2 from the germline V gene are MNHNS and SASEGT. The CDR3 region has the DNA TGTGCCAGCAGTGAAATAGGACAGTTCTATGGCTACACCTTC. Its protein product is CASSEIGQFYGYTF.

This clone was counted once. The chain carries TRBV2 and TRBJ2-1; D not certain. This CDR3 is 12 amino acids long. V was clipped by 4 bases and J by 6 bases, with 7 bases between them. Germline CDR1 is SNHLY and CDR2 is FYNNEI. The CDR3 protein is CASSVQSNEQFF. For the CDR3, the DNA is TGTGCCAGCAGTGTACAGAGCAATGAGCAGTTCTTC.